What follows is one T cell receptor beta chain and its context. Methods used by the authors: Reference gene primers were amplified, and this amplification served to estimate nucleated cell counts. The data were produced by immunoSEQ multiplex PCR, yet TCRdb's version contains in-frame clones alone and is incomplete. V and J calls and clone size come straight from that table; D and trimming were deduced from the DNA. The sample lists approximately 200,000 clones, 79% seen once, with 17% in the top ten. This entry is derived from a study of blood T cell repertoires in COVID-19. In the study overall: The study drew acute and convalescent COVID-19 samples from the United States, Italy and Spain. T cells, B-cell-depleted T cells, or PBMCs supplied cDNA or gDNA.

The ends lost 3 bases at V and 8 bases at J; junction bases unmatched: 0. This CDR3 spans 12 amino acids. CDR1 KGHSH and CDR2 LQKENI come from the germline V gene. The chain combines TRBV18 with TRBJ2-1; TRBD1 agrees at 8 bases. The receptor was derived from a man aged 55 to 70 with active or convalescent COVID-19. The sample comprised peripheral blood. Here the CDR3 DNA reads TGTGCCAGCTCACCGACAGGGGATGAGCAGTTCTTC. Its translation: CASSPTGDEQFF.